These T cell receptor beta chains were read from a single sample in a study of blood T cell repertoires in COVID-19. Profiled with immunoSEQ multiplex PCR; TCRdb holds only in-frame clones, not every one. The sample has about 130,000 clones; approximately 87% are singletons. Sequences were obtained from peripheral blood. These receptors were taken from a woman aged 55-69 years with acute or convalescent COVID-19. The CDR3 runs from the conserved cysteine through the conserved F or W. Fields, in order: clone size, V gene, J gene, D gene, CDR3 protein, CDR3 DNA. The D gene is left open where the match is weak. Expanded clones get a size class; other rows say once, few or many, or leave the size out.

-	TRBV5-1	TRBJ1-2	-	CASSLTVGASGYTF	TGCGCCAGCAGCTTGACGGTGGGGGCGAGTGGCTACACCTTC
-	TRBV27	TRBJ2-1	TRBD2	CASRGVAGGRGYNEQFF	TGTGCCAGCAGGGGGGTAGCGGGAGGGCGAGGGTACAATGAGCAGTTCTTC
few	TRBV6-1	TRBJ1-2	-	CASSESPGRYGYTF	TGTGCCAGCAGTGAATCGCCAGGGCGGTATGGCTACACCTTC
-	TRBV3-1/TRBV3-2	TRBJ1-2	-	CASSQVQRGSLGGYTF	TGTGCCAGCAGCCAAGTCCAGAGGGGGTCCTTAGGAGGCTACACCTTC
-	TRBV30	TRBJ2-3	-	CAWNTGSKSTDTQYF	TGTGCCTGGAACACCGGGTCTAAGAGCACAGATACGCAGTATTTT
-	TRBV5-1	TRBJ2-2	-	CASSFREGGTGELFF	TGCGCCAGCAGCTTTAGGGAAGGGGGAACCGGGGAGCTGTTTTTT
few	TRBV3-1/TRBV3-2	TRBJ2-6	TRBD2	CASSQRGEAGANVLTF	TGTGCCAGCAGCCAACGGGGGGAGGCTGGGGCCAACGTCCTGACTTTC
-	TRBV28	TRBJ1-2	TRBD1	CASSFPGQGGRVLGYTF	TGTGCCAGCAGTTTCCCAGGACAGGGCGGAAGGGTTTTGGGCTACACCTTC
-	TRBV6-5	TRBJ1-2	-	CASSRGGLYGYTF	TGTGCCAGCAGTCGGGGGGGCCTATATGGCTACACCTTC
few	TRBV10-1	TRBJ1-5	TRBD1	CASSFRPGTGTGANWPQHF	TGCGCCAGCAGTTTCCGTCCCGGGACAGGTACGGGGGCGAACTGGCCCCAGCATTTT
-	TRBV2	TRBJ2-5	TRBD2	CASSRGTSGSGETQYF	TGTGCCAGCAGTCGAGGGACTAGCGGGAGCGGGGAGACCCAGTACTTC
-	TRBV5-4	TRBJ1-2	TRBD1	CASSFGAHGTGLYGYTF	TGTGCCAGCAGCTTCGGGGCTCACGGGACAGGCCTCTATGGCTACACCTTC
-	TRBV27	TRBJ2-3	-	CASSLSAHRTTQYF	TGTGCCAGCAGTTTATCGGCCCACAGAACTACGCAGTATTTT
once	TRBV5-6	TRBJ2-1	TRBD2	CASSSDRLAGGYNEQFF	TGTGCCAGCAGCTCCGATCGACTAGCGGGGGGCTACAATGAGCAGTTCTTC
-	TRBV7-2	TRBJ2-7	-	CASSLGHSSYEQYF	TGTGCCAGCAGCTTAGGTCACTCCTCCTACGAGCAGTACTTC
once	TRBV7-8	TRBJ2-1	TRBD2	CASSPRGERYNEQFF	TGTGCCAGCAGCCCCCGGGGGGAGCGCTACAATGAGCAGTTCTTC
-	TRBV28	TRBJ1-5	-	CASSLEGQPQHF	TGTGCCAGCAGCCTCGAGGGACAGCCCCAGCATTTT
-	TRBV19	TRBJ1-1	TRBD1	CASRTGNTEAFF	TGTGCCAGCCGGACAGGGAACACTGAAGCTTTCTTT
-	TRBV24-1	TRBJ2-5	-	CATSDLNKGVGETQYF	TGTGCCACCAGTGATTTGAATAAAGGGGTGGGAGAGACCCAGTACTTC
once	TRBV5-1	TRBJ2-1	TRBD2	CASSLTSGSYNEQFF	TGCGCCAGCAGCTTGACTAGCGGGAGCTACAATGAGCAGTTCTTC
many	TRBV5-4	TRBJ2-6	TRBD2	CASSLGLVGQGGANVLTF	TGTGCCAGCAGCCTCGGACTAGTTGGGCAGGGTGGGGCCAACGTCCTGACTTTC
-	TRBV28	TRBJ2-3	TRBD2	CASRRPGLAGDTQYF	TGTGCCAGCAGGAGACCGGGACTAGCGGGAGATACGCAGTATTTT
-	TRBV6-5	TRBJ1-1	-	CASSYGGLRNTEAFF	TGTGCCAGCAGTTACGGGGGACTGAGAAACACTGAAGCTTTCTTT
-	TRBV2	TRBJ1-1	TRBD1	CASSGGQGIVNTEAFF	TGTGCCAGCAGTGGGGGACAGGGGATTGTCAACACTGAAGCTTTCTTT
-	TRBV11-2	TRBJ1-1	-	CATKTGNTEAFF	TGTGCCACTAAAACAGGGAACACTGAAGCTTTCTTT
-	TRBV9	TRBJ1-2	-	CASSVDPTGLLVRVGYTF	TGTGCCAGCAGCGTAGATCCCACGGGACTGTTGGTGAGGGTTGGCTACACCTTC
-	TRBV2	TRBJ1-5	TRBD1	CASTDRGKPQHF	TGTGCCAGCACAGACAGGGGCAAGCCCCAGCATTTT
-	TRBV6-5	TRBJ1-6	TRBD1	CASSYSGQGNSPLHF	TGTGCCAGCAGTTACTCCGGACAGGGGAATTCACCCCTCCACTTT
-	TRBV29-1	TRBJ1-5	TRBD1	CSAGTANQPQHF	TGCAGCGCCGGGACAGCAAATCAGCCCCAGCATTTT
once	TRBV7-9	TRBJ1-2	-	CASSLPLPQGGYTF	TGTGCCAGCAGCCTACCCTTGCCGCAGGGTGGCTACACCTTC
-	TRBV28	TRBJ2-3	TRBD2	CASSPSGRGLTDTQYF	TGTGCCAGCAGTCCCAGCGGGAGGGGTCTGACAGATACGCAGTATTTT
-	TRBV30	TRBJ1-1	TRBD1	CAWSAWDRGEAFF	TGTGCCTGGAGTGCTTGGGACAGGGGGGAAGCTTTCTTT
once	TRBV5-1	TRBJ1-1	-	CASTDQANTEAFF	TGCGCCAGCACCGATCAGGCGAACACTGAAGCTTTCTTT
once	TRBV6-5	TRBJ1-1	-	CASSSWGASSNTEAFF	TGTGCCAGCAGTTCGTGGGGCGCGTCCTCGAACACTGAAGCTTTCTTT
-	TRBV5-4	TRBJ2-3	-	CASSPGTSSTDTQYF	TGTGCCAGCAGCCCTGGGACTTCCAGCACAGATACGCAGTATTTT
-	TRBV7-9	TRBJ2-5	TRBD1	CASSSLGTGVEETQYF	TGTGCCAGCAGCTCTCTTGGGACAGGGGTGGAAGAGACCCAGTACTTC
-	TRBV28	TRBJ1-2	-	CASSSLRVYGYGYTF	TGTGCCAGCAGTTCTCTCAGGGTGTATGGGTATGGCTACACCTTC
-	TRBV5-1	TRBJ2-7	TRBD1	CASSLGSGGYEQYF	TGCGCCAGCAGCTTGGGCTCAGGGGGCTACGAGCAGTACTTC
-	TRBV5-1	TRBJ2-3	TRBD2	CASSNGLADYTDTQYF	TGCGCCAGCAGCAACGGACTAGCTGATTACACAGATACGCAGTATTTT
-	TRBV18	TRBJ2-1	TRBD1	CASSPEGAAYNEQFF	TGTGCCAGCTCACCAGAGGGGGCGGCCTACAATGAGCAGTTCTTC
-	TRBV4-1	TRBJ2-6	-	CASSQLRTAGANVLTF	TGCGCCAGCAGCCAGCTCAGGACAGCTGGGGCCAACGTCCTGACTTTC
few	TRBV30	TRBJ1-3	-	CAWSPTVGAVNF	TGTGCCTGGAGTCCTACCGTTGGGGCTGTTAATTTT
once	TRBV5-1	TRBJ2-1	TRBD2	CASSFRLAGRSSYNEQFF	TGCGCCAGCAGCTTTAGACTAGCGGGAAGAAGCTCCTACAATGAGCAGTTCTTC
-	TRBV7-9	TRBJ1-2	-	CASSLAEASYGYTF	TGTGCCAGCAGCTTAGCGGAGGCTAGCTATGGCTACACCTTC
-	TRBV2	TRBJ2-1	TRBD2	CASPRLAGGGEQFF	TGTGCCAGTCCCAGACTAGCGGGAGGGGGCGAGCAGTTCTTC
-	TRBV3-1/TRBV3-2	TRBJ2-5	-	CASSQSHRRETQYF	TGTGCCAGCAGCCAATCCCACAGGCGGGAGACCCAGTACTTC
-	TRBV7-2	TRBJ1-2	TRBD1	CASSRPQGAGGYTF	TGTGCCAGCAGCCGGCCTCAGGGGGCTGGGGGCTACACCTTC
-	TRBV27	TRBJ1-2	-	CASRGALINYGYTF	TGTGCCAGCAGGGGGGCCCTTATTAACTATGGCTACACCTTC
-	TRBV19	TRBJ2-5	-	CASSITQFQETQYF	TGTGCCAGTAGTATAACGCAGTTCCAAGAGACCCAGTACTTC
once	TRBV28	TRBJ2-7	-	CASSLIPGLYSYEQYF	TGTGCCAGCAGTTTAATACCGGGACTTTACTCCTACGAGCAGTACTTC
-	TRBV19	TRBJ2-1	TRBD2	CASSSRLAGYNEQFF	TGTGCCAGTAGTTCCCGACTAGCGGGATACAATGAGCAGTTCTTC
-	TRBV9	TRBJ1-2	-	CASSVEGRSGGYTF	TGTGCCAGCAGCGTAGAGGGGCGTTCGGGTGGCTACACCTTC
-	TRBV12-3/TRBV12-4	TRBJ1-1	TRBD1	CASTRDSHTEAFF	TGTGCCAGCACTCGGGACAGCCACACTGAAGCTTTCTTT
-	TRBV18	TRBJ1-5	-	CASSRGLADNQPQHF	TGTGCCAGCTCAAGAGGGCTCGCCGACAATCAACCCCAGCATTTT
-	TRBV4-1	TRBJ2-6	-	CASSQEPRTSGANVLTF	TGCGCCAGCAGCCAAGAACCCAGAACGTCTGGGGCCAACGTCCTGACTTTC
-	TRBV3-1/TRBV3-2	TRBJ1-5	-	CASSQIPGANQPQHF	TGTGCCAGCAGCCAGATCCCAGGGGCTAATCAGCCCCAGCATTTT